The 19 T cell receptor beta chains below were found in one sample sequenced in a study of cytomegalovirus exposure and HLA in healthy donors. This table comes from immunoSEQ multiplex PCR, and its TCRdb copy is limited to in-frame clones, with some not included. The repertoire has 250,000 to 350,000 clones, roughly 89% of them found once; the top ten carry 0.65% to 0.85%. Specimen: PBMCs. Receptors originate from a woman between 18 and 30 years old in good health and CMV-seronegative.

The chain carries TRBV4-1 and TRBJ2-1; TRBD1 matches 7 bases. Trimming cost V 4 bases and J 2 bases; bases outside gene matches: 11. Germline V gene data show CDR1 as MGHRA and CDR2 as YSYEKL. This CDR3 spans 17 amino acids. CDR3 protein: CASSLSQGNVAYNEQFF. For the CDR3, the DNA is TGCGCCAGCAGCCTCTCACAGGGGAACGTTGCCTACAATGAGCAGTTCTTC.

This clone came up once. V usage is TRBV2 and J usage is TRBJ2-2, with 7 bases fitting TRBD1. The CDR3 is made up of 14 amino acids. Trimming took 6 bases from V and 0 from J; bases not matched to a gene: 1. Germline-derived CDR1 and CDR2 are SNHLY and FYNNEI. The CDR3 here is CASRGGPNTGELFF. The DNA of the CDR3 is TGTGCCAGCAGAGGGGGCCCGAACACCGGGGAGCTGTTTTTT. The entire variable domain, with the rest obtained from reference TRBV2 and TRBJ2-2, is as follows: EPEVTQTPSHQVTQMGQEVILRCVPISNHLYFYWYRQILGQKVEFLVSFYNNEISEKSEIFDDQFSVERPDGSNFTLKIRSTKLEDSAMYFCASRGGPNTGELFFGEGSRLTVL.

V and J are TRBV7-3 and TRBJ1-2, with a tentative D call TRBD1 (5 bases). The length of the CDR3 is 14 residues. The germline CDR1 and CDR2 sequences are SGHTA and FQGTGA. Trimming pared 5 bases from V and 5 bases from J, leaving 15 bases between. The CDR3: CASSPQGEGYGYTF. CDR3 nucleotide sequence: TGTGCCAGCAGCCCACAAGGGGAAGGTTATGGCTACACCTTC. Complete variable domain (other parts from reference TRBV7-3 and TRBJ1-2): GAGVSQTPSNKVTEKGKYVELRCDPISGHTALYWYRQSLGQGPEFLIYFQGTGAADDSGLPNDRFFAVRPEGSVSTLKIQRTERGDSAVYLCASSPQGEGYGYTFGSGTRLTVV.

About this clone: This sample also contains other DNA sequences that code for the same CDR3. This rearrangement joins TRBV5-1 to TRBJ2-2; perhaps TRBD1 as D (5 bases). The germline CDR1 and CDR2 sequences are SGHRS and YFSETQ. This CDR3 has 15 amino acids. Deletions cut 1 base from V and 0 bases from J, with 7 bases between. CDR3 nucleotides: TGCGCCAGCAGCTTGCAACAGGCGAACACCGGGGAGCTGTTTTTT. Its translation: CASSLQQANTGELFF.

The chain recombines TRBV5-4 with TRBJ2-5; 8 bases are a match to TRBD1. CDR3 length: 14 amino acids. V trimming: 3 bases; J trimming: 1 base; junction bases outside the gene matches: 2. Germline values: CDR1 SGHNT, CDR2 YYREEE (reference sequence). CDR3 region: CASSSDRGQETQYF. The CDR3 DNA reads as TGTGCCAGCAGCTCCGACAGGGGCCAAGAGACCCAGTACTTC.

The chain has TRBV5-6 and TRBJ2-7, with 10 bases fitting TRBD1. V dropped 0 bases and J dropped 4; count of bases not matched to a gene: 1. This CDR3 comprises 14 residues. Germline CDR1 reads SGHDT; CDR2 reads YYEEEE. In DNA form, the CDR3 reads TGTGCCAGCAGCTTGGGGGACAGGGGTTACGAGCAGTACTTC. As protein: CASSLGDRGYEQYF.

The CDR3 DNA is TGTGCCAGCAGCTTATATGGCGGGAGGGCCCGGGAGACCCAGTACTTC. It translates to CASSLYGGRARETQYF. This chain links TRBV7-9 with TRBJ2-5, with 9 positions matching TRBD2. The CDR3 sequence is 16 residues long. J was trimmed by 5 bases and V by 2 bases; bases with no gene match: 9. Germline V gene sequence: CDR1 SEHNR, CDR2 FQNEAQ (reference sequence).

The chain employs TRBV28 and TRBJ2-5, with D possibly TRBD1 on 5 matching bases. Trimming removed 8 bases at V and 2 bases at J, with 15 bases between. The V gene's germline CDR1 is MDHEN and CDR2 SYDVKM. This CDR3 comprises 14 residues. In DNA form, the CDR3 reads TGTGCCAGCCATCGACAGCATACACAAGAGACCCAGTACTTC. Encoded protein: CASHRQHTQETQYF.

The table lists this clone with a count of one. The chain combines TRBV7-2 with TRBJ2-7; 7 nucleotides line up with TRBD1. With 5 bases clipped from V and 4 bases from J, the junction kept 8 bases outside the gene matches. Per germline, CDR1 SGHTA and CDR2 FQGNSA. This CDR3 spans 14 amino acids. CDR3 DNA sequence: TGTGCCAGCAGCCGACAGGGAAACCTATACGAGCAGTACTTC. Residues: CASSRQGNLYEQYF.

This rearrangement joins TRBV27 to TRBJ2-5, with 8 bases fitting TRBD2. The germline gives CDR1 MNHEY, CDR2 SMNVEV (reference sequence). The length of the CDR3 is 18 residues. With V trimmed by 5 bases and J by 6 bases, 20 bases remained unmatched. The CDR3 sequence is CASSPPLAGQTAGQTQYF. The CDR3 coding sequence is TGTGCCAGCAGTCCACCGTTAGCGGGACAAACCGCGGGCCAGACCCAGTACTTC.

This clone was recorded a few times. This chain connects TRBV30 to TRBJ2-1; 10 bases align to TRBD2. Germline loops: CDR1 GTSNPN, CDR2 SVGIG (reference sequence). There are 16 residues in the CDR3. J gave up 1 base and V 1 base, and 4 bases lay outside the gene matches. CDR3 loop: CAWSGPGLASYNEQFF. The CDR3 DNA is TGTGCCTGGAGTGGGCCGGGACTAGCGTCCTACAATGAGCAGTTCTTC.

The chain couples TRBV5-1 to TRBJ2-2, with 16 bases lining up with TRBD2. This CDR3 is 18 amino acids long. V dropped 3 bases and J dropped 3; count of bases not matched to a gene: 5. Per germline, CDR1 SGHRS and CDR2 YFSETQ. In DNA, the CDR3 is TGCGCCAGCAGCTCGGGGACTAGCGGGAGGGCATACACCGGGGAGCTGTTTTTT. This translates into CASSSGTSGRAYTGELFF.

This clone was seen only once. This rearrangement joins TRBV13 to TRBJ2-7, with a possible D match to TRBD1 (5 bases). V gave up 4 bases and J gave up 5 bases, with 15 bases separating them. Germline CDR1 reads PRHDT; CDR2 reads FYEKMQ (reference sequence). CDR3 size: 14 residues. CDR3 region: CASSSTGYRDEQYF. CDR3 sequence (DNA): TGTGCCAGCAGCTCAACAGGTTATCGGGACGAGCAGTACTTC.

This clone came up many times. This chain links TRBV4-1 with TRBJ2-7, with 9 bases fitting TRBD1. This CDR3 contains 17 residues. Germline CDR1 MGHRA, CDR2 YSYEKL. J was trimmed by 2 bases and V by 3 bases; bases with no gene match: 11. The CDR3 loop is CASSHPSGQGIPYEQYF. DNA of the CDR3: TGCGCCAGCAGCCACCCTTCGGGACAGGGTATCCCCTACGAGCAGTACTTC.

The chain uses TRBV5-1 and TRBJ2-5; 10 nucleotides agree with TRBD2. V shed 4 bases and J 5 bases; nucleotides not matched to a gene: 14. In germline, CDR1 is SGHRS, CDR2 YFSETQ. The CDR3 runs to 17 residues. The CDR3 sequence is CASSRGLADRREETQYF. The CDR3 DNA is TGCGCCAGCAGCCGCGGACTAGCGGACCGACGGGAGGAGACCCAGTACTTC.

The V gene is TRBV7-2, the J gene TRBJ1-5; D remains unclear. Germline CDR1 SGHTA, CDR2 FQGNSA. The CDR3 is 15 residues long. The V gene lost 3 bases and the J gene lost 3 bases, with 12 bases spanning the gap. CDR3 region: CASSFIAEDNQPQHF. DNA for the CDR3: TGTGCCAGCAGCTTTATTGCAGAAGACAATCAGCCCCAGCATTTT.

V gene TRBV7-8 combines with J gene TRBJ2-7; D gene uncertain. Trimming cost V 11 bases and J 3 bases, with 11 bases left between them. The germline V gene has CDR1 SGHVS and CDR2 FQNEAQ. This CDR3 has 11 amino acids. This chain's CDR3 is CAVGAHYEQYF. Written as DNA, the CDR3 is TGTGCCGTAGGAGCGCACTACGAGCAGTACTTC.

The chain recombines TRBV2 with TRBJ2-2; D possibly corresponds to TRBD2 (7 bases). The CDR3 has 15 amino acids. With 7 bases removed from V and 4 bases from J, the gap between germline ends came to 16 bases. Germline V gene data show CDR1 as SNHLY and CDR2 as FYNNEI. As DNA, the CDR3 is TGTGCCAGCACCCAAGGGGGGGTGGGCACCGGGGAGCTGTTTTTT. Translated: CASTQGGVGTGELFF.

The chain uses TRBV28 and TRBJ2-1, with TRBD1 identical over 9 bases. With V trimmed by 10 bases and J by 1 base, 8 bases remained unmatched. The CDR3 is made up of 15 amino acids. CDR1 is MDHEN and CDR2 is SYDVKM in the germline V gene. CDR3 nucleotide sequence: TGTGCCACTTCTCCGACAGGGGGGTCCTACAATGAGCAGTTCTTC. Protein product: CATSPTGGSYNEQFF.